This TCR beta chain emerged from a study of blood T cell repertoires in COVID-19 (dated by TCRdb to between 2020 and 2021). Looking at the study overall: The collaborator samples originated in the United States, Italy and Spain and spanned the acute and convalescent phases of COVID-19. A de-identified subject ID, COVID-19 status, age in years and sex were almost always included in the sample metadata. The repertoires were made available in a free public database intended to serve as a resource for research on the immune response to SARS-CoV-2. The material from the prospective study consisted of cDNA or gDNA derived from T cells, B-cell-depleted T cells, or PBMCs. HLA class I and class II types, where available, came from metadata supplied by the sample provider rather than from assay-based typing. The samples were drawn from two sources: the first 160 participants of the ongoing ImmuneRACE study, and about 1,300 subjects contributed by 6 global collaborators. Deeply sampled blood TCRbeta repertoires from subjects exposed to, actively infected with, or recovered from COVID-19 were included in the dataset. Points the paper makes about the study in general: The amount of clinical and demographic metadata varied by source and participant and was provided uncurated.

Its CDR3 holds 18 amino acids, cysteine through phenylalanine. CDR3 DNA only is kept here, 54 bases in frame from base 1. V is reduced by 0 bases and J by 0 bases, leaving a spacing of 17 bases between them. According to the germline V gene, CDR1 reads SGHDN and CDR2 reads FVKESK. Whole blood was collected in K2EDTA tubes by collaborating institutions according to the institutions' own protocols. For TCRbeta analysis, collaborators shipped samples in one of three forms: frozen whole blood, isolated PBMCs, or DNA extracted from either of those sample types. In this sample, this clone turned up once. The antigen it recognizes is unknown. No base qualities exist here, and no much larger clone lies one base off it. TCRbeta CDR3 regions were amplified from genomic DNA using the immunoSEQ Assay, a bias-controlled multiplex PCR. Regarding the original processing steps: Within the assay, amplification of reference gene primers was used to estimate how many nucleated cells each sample contained. To quantify the absolute abundance of each unique TCRbeta CDR3 rearrangement, sequence reads were collapsed and filtered. For each sample, productive Simpson clonality was calculated as the square root of Simpson's diversity index across productive rearrangements. The table comes from immuneACCESS by way of TCRdb, which keeps in-frame sequences with V and J called. Part of the clones is missing from these tables; in studies checked, under half for an unresolved V gene and the rest for unknown reasons. The V and J calls and clone size come from that table; D and trimming were worked out from the DNA. This sample holds about 670,000 clones; 75% to 90% were observed only once. The ten biggest clones cover 0.2% to 0.3% of the sample.

This receptor was taken from a woman younger than 35 with acute or convalescent COVID-19. Specimen: peripheral blood. The chain joins TRBV14 to TRBJ1-2, and TRBD1 may be the D gene, going by 5 matching bases. Here the CDR3 is given as CASSQDGWKGHTNYGYTF. The nucleotide sequence reads TGTGCCAGCAGCCAAGATGGGTGGAAAGGACACACTAACTATGGCTACACCTTC.